This T cell receptor beta chain appears in the sequencing data of a study of blood T cell repertoires in COVID-19. Study context: Sites in the United States, Italy and Spain provided acute and convalescent COVID-19 samples.

This clone was counted between two and nine times. Produced via immunoSEQ multiplex PCR; TCRdb's table is partial and in-frame only. The sample has about 130,000 clones, about 80% seen once. Sequencing input: peripheral blood. The sequence was collected from a woman older than 75 with acute or convalescent COVID-19.

CDR3 bases: TGTGCCAGCAGAACAGGGGCGAGAGACACCGGGGAGCTGTTTTTT. This sequence encodes CASRTGARDTGELFF. This chain joins TRBV7-9 and TRBJ2-2; 7 bases match TRBD1. In germline, CDR1 is SEHNR, CDR2 FQNEAQ (reference sequence). The CDR3 spans 15 residues. The J segment lost 3 bases and the V segment lost 6 bases, leaving 7 bases of the junction unmatched.